This T cell receptor beta chain was recovered during a study of T cell responses to AZD1222 COVID-19 vaccine. In regard to this clone: The antigen is unknown.

The repertoire was sequenced with immunoSEQ multiplex PCR; TCRdb's copy has only in-frame clones and lacks some. The sample lists about 160,000 clones, 91% occurring once. Study-wide points: Donor demographics were predominantly white British with a female majority; clonal diversity may be underestimated. Seropositive at baseline were only 5 to 7 AZD1222 recipients. Repertoire sampling was restricted to post-peak T cell response timepoints.

This CDR3 contains 16 residues. Germline V lookup: CDR1 SGDLS, CDR2 YYNGEE. V lost 2 bases and J lost 1; bases outside the gene matches: 3. The receptor was derived from an adult in good health. The material was peripheral blood, obtained on day 0 of AZD1222 vaccination. The J gene is TRBJ2-2, the V gene TRBV9, with 9 bases lining up with TRBD2. CDR3 loop: CASSVSGGKNTGELFF. The CDR3 DNA is TGTGCCAGCAGCGTTAGCGGGGGAAAGAACACCGGGGAGCTGTTTTTT.